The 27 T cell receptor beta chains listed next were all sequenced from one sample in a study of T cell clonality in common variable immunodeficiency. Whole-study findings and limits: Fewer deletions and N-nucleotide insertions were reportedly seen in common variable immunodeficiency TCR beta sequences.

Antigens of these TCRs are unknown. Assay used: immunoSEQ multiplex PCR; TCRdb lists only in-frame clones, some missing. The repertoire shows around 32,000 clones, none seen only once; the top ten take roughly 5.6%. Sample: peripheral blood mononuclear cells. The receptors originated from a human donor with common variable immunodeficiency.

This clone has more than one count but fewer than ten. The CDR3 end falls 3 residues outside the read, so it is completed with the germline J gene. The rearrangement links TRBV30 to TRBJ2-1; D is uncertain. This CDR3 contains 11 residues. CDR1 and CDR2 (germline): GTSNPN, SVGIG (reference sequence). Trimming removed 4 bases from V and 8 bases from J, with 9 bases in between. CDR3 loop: CAWNWADEQFF. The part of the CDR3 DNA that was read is TGTGCCTGGAACTGGGCCGATGAG. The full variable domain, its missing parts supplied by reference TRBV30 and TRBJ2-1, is SQTIHQWPATLVQPVGSPLSLECTVEGTSNPNLYWYRQAAGRGLQLLFYSVGIGQISSEVPQNLSASRPQDRQFILSSKKLLLSDSGFYLCAWNWADEQFFGPGTRLTVL.

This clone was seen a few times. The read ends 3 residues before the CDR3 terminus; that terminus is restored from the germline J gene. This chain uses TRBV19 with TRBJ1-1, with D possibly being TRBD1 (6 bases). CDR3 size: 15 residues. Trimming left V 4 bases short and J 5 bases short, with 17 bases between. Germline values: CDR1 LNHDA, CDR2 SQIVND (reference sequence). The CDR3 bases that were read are TGTGCCAGTAGTACATCATCAGGGGAGAGAACTGAA. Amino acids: CASSTSSGERTE. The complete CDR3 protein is CASSTSSGERTEAFF. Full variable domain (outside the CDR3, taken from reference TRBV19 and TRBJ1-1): DGGITQSPKYLFRKEGQNVTLSCEQNLNHDAMYWYRQDPGQGLRLIYYSQIVNDFQKGDIAEGYSVSREKKESFPLTVTSAQKNPTAFYLCASSTSSGERTEAFFGQGTRLTVV.

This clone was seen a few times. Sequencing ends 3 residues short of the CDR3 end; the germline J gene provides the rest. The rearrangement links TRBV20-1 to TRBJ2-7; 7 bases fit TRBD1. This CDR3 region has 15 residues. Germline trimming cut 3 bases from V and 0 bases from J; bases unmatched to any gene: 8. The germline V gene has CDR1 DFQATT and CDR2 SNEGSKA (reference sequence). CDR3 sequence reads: CSARSNRGPSYEQYF. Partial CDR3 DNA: TGCAGTGCTAGGTCTAACAGGGGTCCCTCCTACGAG.

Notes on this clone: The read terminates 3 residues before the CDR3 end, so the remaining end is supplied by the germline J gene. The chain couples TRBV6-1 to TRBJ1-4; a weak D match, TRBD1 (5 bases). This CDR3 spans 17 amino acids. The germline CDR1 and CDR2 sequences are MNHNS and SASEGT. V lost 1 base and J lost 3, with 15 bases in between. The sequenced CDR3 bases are TGTGCCAGCAGTGAAGTTTTTGGGGGGACTGCTAATGAAAAA. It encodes CASSEVFGGTANEK. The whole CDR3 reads CASSEVFGGTANEKLFF.

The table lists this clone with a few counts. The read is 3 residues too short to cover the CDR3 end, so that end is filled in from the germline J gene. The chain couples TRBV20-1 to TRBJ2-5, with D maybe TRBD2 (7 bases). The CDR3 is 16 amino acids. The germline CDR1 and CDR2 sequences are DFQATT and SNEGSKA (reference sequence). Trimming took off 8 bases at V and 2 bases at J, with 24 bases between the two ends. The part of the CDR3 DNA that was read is TGCAGTTCCTCTCCACCCAAAGCGGGGACACAAGAGACC. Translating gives CSSSPPKAGTQET. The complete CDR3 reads CSSSPPKAGTQETQYF.

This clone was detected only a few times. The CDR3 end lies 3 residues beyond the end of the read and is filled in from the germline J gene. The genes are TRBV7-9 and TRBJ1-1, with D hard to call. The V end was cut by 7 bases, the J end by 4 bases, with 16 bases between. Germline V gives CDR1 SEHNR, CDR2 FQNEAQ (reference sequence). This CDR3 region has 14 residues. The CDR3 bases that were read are TGTGCCAGCACCAATGGCAGGTACCTCACTGAA. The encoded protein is CASTNGRYLTE. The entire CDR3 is CASTNGRYLTEAFF.

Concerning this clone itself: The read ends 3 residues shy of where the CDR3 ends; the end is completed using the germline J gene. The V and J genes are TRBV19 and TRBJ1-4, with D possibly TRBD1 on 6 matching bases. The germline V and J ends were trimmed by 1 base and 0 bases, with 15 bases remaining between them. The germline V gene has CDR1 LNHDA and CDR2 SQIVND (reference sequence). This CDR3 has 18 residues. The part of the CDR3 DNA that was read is TGTGCCAGTAGTATAGGGTATTTCGGACAGTCAACTAATGAAAAA. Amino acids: CASSIGYFGQSTNEK. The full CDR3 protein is CASSIGYFGQSTNEKLFF.

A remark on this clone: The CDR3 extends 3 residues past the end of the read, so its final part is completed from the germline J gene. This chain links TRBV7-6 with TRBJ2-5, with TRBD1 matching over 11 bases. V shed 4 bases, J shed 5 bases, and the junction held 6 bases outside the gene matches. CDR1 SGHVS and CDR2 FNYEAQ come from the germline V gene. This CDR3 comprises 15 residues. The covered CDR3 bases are TGTGCCAGCAGCTCAAGGACAGGGGGCGTGGAGACC. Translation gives CASSSRTGGVET. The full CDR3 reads CASSSRTGGVETQYF.

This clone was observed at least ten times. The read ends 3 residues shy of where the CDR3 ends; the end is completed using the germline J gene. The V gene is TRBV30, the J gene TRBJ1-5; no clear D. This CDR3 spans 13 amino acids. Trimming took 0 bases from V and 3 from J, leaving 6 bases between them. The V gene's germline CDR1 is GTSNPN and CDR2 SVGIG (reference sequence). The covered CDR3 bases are TGTGCCTGGAGTGTACATCCCAATCAGCCC. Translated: CAWSVHPNQP. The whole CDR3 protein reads CAWSVHPNQPQHF.

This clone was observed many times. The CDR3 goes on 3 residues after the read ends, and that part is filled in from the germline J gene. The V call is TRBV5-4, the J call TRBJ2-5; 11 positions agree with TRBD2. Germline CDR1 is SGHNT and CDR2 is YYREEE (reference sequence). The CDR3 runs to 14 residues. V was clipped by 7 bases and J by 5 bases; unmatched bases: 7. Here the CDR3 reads CASRGRLAGETQYF. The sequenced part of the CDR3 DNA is TGTGCCAGCCGCGGGAGACTAGCGGGGGAGACC.

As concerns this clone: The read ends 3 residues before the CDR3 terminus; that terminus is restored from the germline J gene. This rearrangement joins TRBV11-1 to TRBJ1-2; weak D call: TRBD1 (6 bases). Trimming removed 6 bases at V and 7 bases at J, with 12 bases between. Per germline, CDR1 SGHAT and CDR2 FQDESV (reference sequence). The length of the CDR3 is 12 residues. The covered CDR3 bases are TGTGCCAGCAGTTACGGACAGCTTGGC. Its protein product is CASSYGQLG. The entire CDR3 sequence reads CASSYGQLGYTF. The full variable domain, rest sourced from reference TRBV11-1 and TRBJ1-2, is EAEVAQSPRYKITEKSQAVAFWCDPISGHATLYWYRQILGQGPELLVQFQDESVVDDSQLPKDRFSAERLKGVDSTLKIQPAELGDSAMYLCASSYGQLGYTFGSGTRLTVV.

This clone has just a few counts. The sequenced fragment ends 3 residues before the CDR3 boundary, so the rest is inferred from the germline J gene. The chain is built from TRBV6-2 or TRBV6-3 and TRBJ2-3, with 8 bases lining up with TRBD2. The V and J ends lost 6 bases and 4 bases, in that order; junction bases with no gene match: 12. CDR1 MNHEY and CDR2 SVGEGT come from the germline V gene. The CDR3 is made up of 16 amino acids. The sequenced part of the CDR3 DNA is TGTGCCAGCAGCTCAAGAGGCGGGGGGAGGCCAGATACG. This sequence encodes CASSSRGGGRPDT. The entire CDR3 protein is CASSSRGGGRPDTQYF.

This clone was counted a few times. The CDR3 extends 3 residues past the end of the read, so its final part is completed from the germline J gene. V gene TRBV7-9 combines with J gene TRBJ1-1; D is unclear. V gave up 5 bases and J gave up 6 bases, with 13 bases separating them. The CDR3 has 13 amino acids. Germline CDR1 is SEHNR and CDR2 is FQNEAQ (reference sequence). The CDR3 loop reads CASSREAWSEAFF. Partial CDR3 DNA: TGTGCCAGCAGCCGAGAGGCTTGGTCTGAA.

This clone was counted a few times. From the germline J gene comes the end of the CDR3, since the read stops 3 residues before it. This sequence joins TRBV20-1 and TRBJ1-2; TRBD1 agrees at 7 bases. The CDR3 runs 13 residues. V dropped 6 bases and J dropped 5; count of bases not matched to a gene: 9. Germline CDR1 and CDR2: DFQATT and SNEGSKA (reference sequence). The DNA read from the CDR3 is TGCAGTGCGACGGGACAGTCCGTATATGGC. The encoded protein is CSATGQSVYG. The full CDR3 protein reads CSATGQSVYGYTF.

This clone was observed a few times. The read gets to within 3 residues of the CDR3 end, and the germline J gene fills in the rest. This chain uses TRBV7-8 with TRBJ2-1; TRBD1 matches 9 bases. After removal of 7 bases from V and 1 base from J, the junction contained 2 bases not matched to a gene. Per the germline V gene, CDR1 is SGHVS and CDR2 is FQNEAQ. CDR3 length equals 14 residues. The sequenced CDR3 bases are TGTGCCAGCAAGGACAGGGGATCCTACAATGAG. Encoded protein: CASKDRGSYNE. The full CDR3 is CASKDRGSYNEQFF.

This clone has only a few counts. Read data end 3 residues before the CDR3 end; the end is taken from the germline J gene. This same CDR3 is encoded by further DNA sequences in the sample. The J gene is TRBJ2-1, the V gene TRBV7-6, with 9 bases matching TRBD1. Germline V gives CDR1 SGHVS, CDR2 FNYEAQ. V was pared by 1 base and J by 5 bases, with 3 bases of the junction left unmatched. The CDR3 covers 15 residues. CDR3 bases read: TGTGCCAGCAGCTTAGGACAGGGGGTCAACAATGAG. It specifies CASSLGQGVNNE. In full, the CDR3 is CASSLGQGVNNEQFF.

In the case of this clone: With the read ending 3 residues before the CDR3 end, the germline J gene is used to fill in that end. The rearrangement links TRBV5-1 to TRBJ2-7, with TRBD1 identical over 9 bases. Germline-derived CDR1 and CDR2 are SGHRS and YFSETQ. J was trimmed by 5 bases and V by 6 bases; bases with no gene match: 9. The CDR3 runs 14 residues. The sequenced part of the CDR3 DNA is TGCGCCAGCACCCCCCCGGGACAGGGACACGAG. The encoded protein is CASTPPGQGHE. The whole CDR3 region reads CASTPPGQGHEQYF.

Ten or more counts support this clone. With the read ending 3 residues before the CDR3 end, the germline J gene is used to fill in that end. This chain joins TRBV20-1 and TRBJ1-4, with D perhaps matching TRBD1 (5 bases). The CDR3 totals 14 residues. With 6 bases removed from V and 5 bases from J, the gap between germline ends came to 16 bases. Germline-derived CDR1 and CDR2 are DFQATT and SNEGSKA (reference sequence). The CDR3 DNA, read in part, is TGCAGTGCCCCGAATCGGGGGTCCAATGAAAAA. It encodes CSAPNRGSNEK. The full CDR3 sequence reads CSAPNRGSNEKLFF.

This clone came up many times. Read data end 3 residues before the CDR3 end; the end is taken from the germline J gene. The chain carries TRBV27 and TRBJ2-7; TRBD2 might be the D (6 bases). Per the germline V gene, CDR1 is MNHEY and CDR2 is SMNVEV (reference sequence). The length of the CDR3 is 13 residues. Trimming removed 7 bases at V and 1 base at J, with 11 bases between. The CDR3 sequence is CASKLAGSYEQYF. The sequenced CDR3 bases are TGTGCCAGCAAGCTGGCGGGGTCCTACGAG.

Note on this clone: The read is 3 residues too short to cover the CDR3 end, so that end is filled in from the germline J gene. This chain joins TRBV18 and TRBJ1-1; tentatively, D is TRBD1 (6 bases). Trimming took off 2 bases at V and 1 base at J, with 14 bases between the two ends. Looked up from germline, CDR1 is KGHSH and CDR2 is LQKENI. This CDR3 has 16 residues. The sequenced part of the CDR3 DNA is TGTGCCAGCTCACCATGGGACATAGGAGGGAACACTGAA. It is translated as CASSPWDIGGNTE. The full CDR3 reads CASSPWDIGGNTEAFF. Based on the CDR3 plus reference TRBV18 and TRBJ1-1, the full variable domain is NAGVMQNPRHLVRRRGQEARLRCSPMKGHSHVYWYRQLPEEGLKFMVYLQKENIIDESGMPKERFSAEFPKEGPSILRIQQVVRGDSAAYFCASSPWDIGGNTEAFFGQGTRLTVV.

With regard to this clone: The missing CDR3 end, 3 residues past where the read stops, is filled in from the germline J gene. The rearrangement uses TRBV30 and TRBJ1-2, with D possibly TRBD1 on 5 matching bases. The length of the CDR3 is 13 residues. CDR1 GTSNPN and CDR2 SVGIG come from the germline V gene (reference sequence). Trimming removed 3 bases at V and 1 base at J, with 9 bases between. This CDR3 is CAWRRGDNYGYTF. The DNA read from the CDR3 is TGTGCCTGGAGGAGGGGAGATAACTATGGC.

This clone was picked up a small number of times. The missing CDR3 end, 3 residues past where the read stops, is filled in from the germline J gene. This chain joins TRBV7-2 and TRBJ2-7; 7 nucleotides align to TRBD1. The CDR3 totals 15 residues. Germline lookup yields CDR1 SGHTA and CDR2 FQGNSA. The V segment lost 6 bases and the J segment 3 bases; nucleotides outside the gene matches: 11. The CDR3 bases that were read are TGTGCCAGCAGATACACAGGGACAGCGATCTACGAG. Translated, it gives CASRYTGTAIYE. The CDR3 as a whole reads CASRYTGTAIYEQYF.

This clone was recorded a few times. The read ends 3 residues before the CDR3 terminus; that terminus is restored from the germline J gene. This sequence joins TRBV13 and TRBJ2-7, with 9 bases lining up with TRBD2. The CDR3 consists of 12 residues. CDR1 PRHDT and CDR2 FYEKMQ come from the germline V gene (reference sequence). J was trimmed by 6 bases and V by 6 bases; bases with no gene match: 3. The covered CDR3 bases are TGTGCCAGCAGGGGACTAGCTGGCGAG. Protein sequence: CASRGLAGE. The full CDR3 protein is CASRGLAGEQYF.

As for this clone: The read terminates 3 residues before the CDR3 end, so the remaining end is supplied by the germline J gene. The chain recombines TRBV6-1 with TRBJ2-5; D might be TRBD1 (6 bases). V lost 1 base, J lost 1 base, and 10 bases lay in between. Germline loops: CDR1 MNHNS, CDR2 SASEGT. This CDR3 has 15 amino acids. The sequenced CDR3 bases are TGTGCCAGCAGTGAAGGGGCAGGGGTCCAAGAGACC. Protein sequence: CASSEGAGVQET. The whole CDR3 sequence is CASSEGAGVQETQYF.

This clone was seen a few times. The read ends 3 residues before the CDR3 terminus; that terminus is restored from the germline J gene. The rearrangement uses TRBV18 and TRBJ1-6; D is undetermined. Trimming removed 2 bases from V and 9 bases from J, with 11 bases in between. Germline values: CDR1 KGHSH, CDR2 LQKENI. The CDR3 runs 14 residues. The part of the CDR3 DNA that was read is TGTGCCAGCTCACCAACTGACGGCGGTTCACCC. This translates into CASSPTDGGSP. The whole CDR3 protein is CASSPTDGGSPLHF.

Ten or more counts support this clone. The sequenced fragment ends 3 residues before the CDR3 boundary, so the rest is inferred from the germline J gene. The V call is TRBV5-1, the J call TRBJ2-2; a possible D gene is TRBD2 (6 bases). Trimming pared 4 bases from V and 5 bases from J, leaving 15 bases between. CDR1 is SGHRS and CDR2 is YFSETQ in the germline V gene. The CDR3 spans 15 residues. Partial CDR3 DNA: TGCGCCAGCAGCCTGGAGGGTTTGCGTACCGGGGAG. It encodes CASSLEGLRTGE. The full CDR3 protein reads CASSLEGLRTGELFF.

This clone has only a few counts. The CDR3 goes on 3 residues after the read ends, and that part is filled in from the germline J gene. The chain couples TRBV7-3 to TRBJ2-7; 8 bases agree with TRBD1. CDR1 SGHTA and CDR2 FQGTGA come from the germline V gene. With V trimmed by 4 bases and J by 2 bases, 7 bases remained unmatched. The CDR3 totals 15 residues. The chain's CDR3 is CASSSFAGQAYEQYF. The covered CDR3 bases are TGTGCCAGCAGCTCCTTCGCGGGACAGGCCTACGAG.